The 28 T cell receptor beta chains reported below all come from one sample, sequenced in a study of shared clonotypes between healthy human individuals (dated by TCRdb to about 2020). For the CD8 naive samples, CD45RO-negative cells were positively selected for CCR7, yielding a CD45RA+CCR7+ population from which TemRA cells were excluded. Libraries were built with the immunoSEQ multiplex PCR assay. The clones in this table, taken by TCRdb from immuneACCESS, are in-frame only. Not every clone is retained; where verified, under half of the shortfall comes from an unresolved V gene, and the cause of the rest is unknown. This sample gives some 800,000 clones in total; 80% to 95% of them show up just once. The ten largest clones take up approximately 25% of the sample. The sequenced sample was naive CD8+ T cells sorted from blood. Per the publication, the cell subset or site label means: CD45RA+CCR7+. These receptors were taken from a man in his thirties or forties in good health.

Of note for this clone: Additional DNA sequences in this sample encode the identical CDR3. This chain connects TRBV19 to TRBJ1-1; D ambiguous. Germline CDR1 and CDR2: LNHDA and SQIVND (reference sequence). CDR3 length: 13 amino acids. Trimming took off 2 bases at V and 2 bases at J, with 6 bases between the two ends. The CDR3 loop is CASSISGNTEAFF. The CDR3 bases are TGTGCCAGTAGTATATCCGGTAACACTGAAGCTTTCTTT.

This rearrangement joins TRBV7-8 to TRBJ2-1; D tentatively fits TRBD1 or TRBD2 (5 bases each). This CDR3 is built from 12 residues. Germline CDR1 SGHVS, CDR2 FQNEAQ. V lost 2 bases and J 9 bases, leaving 8 bases between the germline ends. The CDR3 here is CASSLYGGEQFF. The CDR3 DNA reads as TGTGCCAGCAGCTTATATGGGGGTGAGCAGTTCTTC.

The rearrangement joins TRBV29-1 to TRBJ1-4; no clear D gene. Trimming stripped 6 bases from V and 5 bases from J, with 4 bases between. Germline V CDR1 and CDR2: SQVTM, ANQGSEA. CDR3 length: 10 amino acids. The DNA for the CDR3 is TGCAGCGTGAGAAATGAAAAACTGTTTTTT. This codes for CSVRNEKLFF. Looking up the rest from reference TRBV29-1 and TRBJ1-4 gives the full variable domain: SAVISQKPSRDICQRGTSLTIQCQVDSQVTMMFWYRQQPGQSLTLIATANQGSEATYESGFVIDKFPISRPNLTFSTLTVSNMSPEDSSIYLCSVRNEKLFFGSGTQLSVL.

This chain uses TRBV6-5 with TRBJ2-7; the D call may be TRBD1 or TRBD2 (5 bases each). CDR1 and CDR2 from the germline V gene are MNHEY and SVGAGI. Trimming took 6 bases from V and 2 from J, leaving 11 bases between them. The CDR3 is made up of 13 amino acids. CDR3 in amino acids: CASRPPGPYEQYF. The CDR3 region has the DNA TGTGCCAGCAGACCACCGGGGCCCTACGAGCAGTACTTC.

The chain links TRBV28 to TRBJ2-1; 9 bases are shared with TRBD2. J lost 4 bases, V lost 6 bases, and 16 bases had no gene match. This CDR3 comprises 18 residues. Germline V CDR1 and CDR2: MDHEN, SYDVKM. The CDR3 sequence: CASSPNGPSGTRYNEQFF. The CDR3 DNA sequence: TGTGCCAGCAGCCCCAATGGTCCTAGCGGGACCCGTTACAATGAGCAGTTCTTC.

This clone was picked up one time. The gene calls are TRBV6-1 and TRBJ1-5, with unresolved D. The germline V gene encodes CDR1 MNHNS and CDR2 SASEGT. This CDR3 spans 13 amino acids. The V gene lost 2 bases and the J gene lost 5 bases, with 7 bases spanning the gap. CDR3 region: CASSERPDQPQHF. The DNA for the CDR3 is TGTGCCAGCAGTGAACGACCTGATCAGCCCCAGCATTTT.

The chain joins TRBV11-2 to TRBJ2-5, with D possibly TRBD2 on 5 matching bases. The germline gives CDR1 SGHAT, CDR2 FQNNGV. The CDR3 sequence is 15 residues long. With 5 bases removed from V and 5 bases from J, the gap between germline ends came to 18 bases. The CDR3 coding sequence is TGTGCCAGCAGCGGGGAGACCTCCCCACTTGAGACCCAGTACTTC. Residues: CASSGETSPLETQYF.

This rearrangement joins TRBV7-9 to TRBJ2-4; 14 nucleotides agree with TRBD2. The V gene end was trimmed by 4 bases and the J gene end by 3 bases; junction bases not matched to a gene: 5. The germline V gene has CDR1 SEHNR and CDR2 FQNEAQ (reference sequence). The CDR3 length is 17 residues. DNA for the CDR3: TGTGCCAGCAGCTCGGGACTAGCGGGAGTCGGCAAAAACATTCAGTACTTC. It specifies CASSSGLAGVGKNIQYF. The full variable domain, its missing parts supplied by reference TRBV7-9 and TRBJ2-4, is DTGVSQNPRHKITKRGQNVTFRCDPISEHNRLYWYRQTLGQGPEFLTYFQNEAQLEKSRLLSDRFSAERPKGSFSTLEIQRTEQGDSAMYLCASSSGLAGVGKNIQYFGAGTRLSVL.

The chain has TRBV7-8 and TRBJ2-1; TRBD2 matches at 8 bases. Germline assignment: CDR1 SGHVS and CDR2 FQNEAQ. V shed 8 bases, J shed 0 bases, and the junction held 3 bases outside the gene matches. The CDR3 runs 14 residues. The CDR3 sequence is CASRSGSSYNEQFF. Here the CDR3 DNA reads TGTGCCAGCCGAAGCGGGAGCTCCTACAATGAGCAGTTCTTC.

The V and J genes are TRBV7-6 and TRBJ2-2; 7 nucleotides line up with TRBD2. There are 16 residues in the CDR3. CDR1 is SGHVS, CDR2 FNYEAQ, per germline. Germline trimming cut 7 bases from V and 1 base from J; bases unmatched to any gene: 9. CDR3 amino acids: CASTPGPSGNTGELFF. The CDR3 DNA reads as TGTGCCAGCACCCCAGGCCCTAGCGGGAACACCGGGGAGCTGTTTTTT.

The chain uses TRBV10-3 and TRBJ2-6, with 7 nucleotides matching TRBD1. Germline values: CDR1 ENHRY, CDR2 SYGVKD. The CDR3 is made up of 19 amino acids. V trimming: 7 bases; J trimming: 0 bases; junction bases outside the gene matches: 15. The CDR3 sequence: CAIKQLPGTADSGANVLTF. The DNA for the CDR3 is TGTGCCATCAAACAGCTTCCCGGGACAGCGGACTCTGGGGCCAACGTCCTGACTTTC.

This clone has only one observation. This chain connects TRBV14 to TRBJ2-7; 13 nucleotides align to TRBD2. Germline-derived CDR1 and CDR2 are SGHDN and FVKESK. This CDR3 contains 16 residues. After removal of 3 bases from V and 6 bases from J, the junction contained 8 bases not matched to a gene. As DNA, the CDR3 is TGTGCCAGCAGCCAGGGATTCGGACTAGCGGGAGCCGAGCAGTACTTC. It encodes CASSQGFGLAGAEQYF.

The chain combines TRBV29-1 with TRBJ2-7; 10 nucleotides match TRBD1. The CDR3 is 12 amino acids. Trimming at V came to 7 bases and at J to 9 bases, leaving 9 bases not matched to a gene. CDR1 and CDR2 from the germline V gene are SQVTM and ANQGSEA. The DNA of the CDR3 is TGCAGCGCTGTATCGACAGGGGGCGGGCAGTACTTC. Translating gives CSAVSTGGGQYF.

The chain recombines TRBV28 with TRBJ2-5, with D perhaps matching TRBD2 (6 bases). V was shortened by 7 bases and J by 3 bases, with 24 bases between the two germline ends. This CDR3 comprises 17 residues. Germline loops: CDR1 MDHEN, CDR2 SYDVKM. CDR3 sequence (DNA): TGTGCCAGCACTCTCTCGACCATAAGACGGGAGAAAGAGACCCAGTACTTC. The encoded protein is CASTLSTIRREKETQYF.

The V and J genes are TRBV7-6 and TRBJ2-7, with D tentatively TRBD2 (5 bases). The germline V gene encodes CDR1 SGHVS and CDR2 FNYEAQ. The CDR3 extends over 16 amino acids. V was clipped by 2 bases and J by 0 bases, with 14 bases between them. The CDR3 protein is CASSLRGFAPSYEQYF. CDR3 nucleotide sequence: TGTGCCAGCAGCTTACGGGGATTCGCCCCCTCCTACGAGCAGTACTTC.

Written as DNA, the CDR3 is TGCGCCAGCAGCCAAGTAGACACTTACTCCTACGAGCAGTACTTC. Encoded protein: CASSQVDTYSYEQYF. The chain joins TRBV4-1 to TRBJ2-7; no definite D call. This CDR3 spans 15 amino acids. Germline-derived CDR1 and CDR2 are MGHRA and YSYEKL. V was clipped by 1 base and J by 0 bases, with 10 bases between them.

The chain joins TRBV6-5 to TRBJ2-5; TRBD2 matches at 11 bases. Unmatched junction bases numbered 2, after V lost 4 bases and J lost 1 base. The CDR3 has 15 residues. CDR1 is MNHEY, CDR2 SVGAGI, per germline. DNA for the CDR3: TGTGCCAGCAGTTTTGGGACTAGCGGCCAAGAGACCCAGTACTTC. Translation: CASSFGTSGQETQYF.

The chain combines TRBV27 with TRBJ2-5; 9 bases line up with TRBD2. With 1 base clipped from V and 2 bases from J, the junction kept 5 bases outside the gene matches. This CDR3 has 16 residues. CDR1 MNHEY and CDR2 SMNVEV come from the germline V gene (reference sequence). DNA for the CDR3: TGTGCCAGCAGTTTATTAGCGGGAGCGAGGCAAGAGACCCAGTACTTC. It codes for CASSLLAGARQETQYF.

CDR3 amino acids: CASSHLKTGFYEQYF. For the CDR3, the DNA is TGTGCCAGCAGCCACCTAAAGACAGGATTCTACGAGCAGTACTTC. The V gene is TRBV14, the J gene TRBJ2-7, with D maybe TRBD1 (6 bases). CDR3 size: 15 residues. V gave up 3 bases and J gave up 3 bases, with 15 bases separating them. The germline V gene has CDR1 SGHDN and CDR2 FVKESK.

This sequence joins TRBV10-3 and TRBJ2-7; 11 bases fit TRBD1. The CDR3 spans 14 residues. Germline trimming cut 4 bases from V and 5 bases from J; bases unmatched to any gene: 4. CDR1 is ENHRY and CDR2 is SYGVKD in the germline V gene. As DNA, the CDR3 is TGTGCCATCAGTGTAGGACAGGGGGCAAACGAGCAGTACTTC. Protein: CAISVGQGANEQYF.

The chain is built from TRBV10-1 and TRBJ2-1; no clear D. The CDR3 totals 14 residues. The V end lost 6 bases, the J end lost 5 bases, and 14 bases lay between the germline ends. The germline CDR1 and CDR2 sequences are WNHNN and SYGVQD (reference sequence). The CDR3 loop reads CASSRDGQHNEQFF. CDR3 in DNA: TGCGCCAGCAGCCGAGACGGGCAGCACAATGAGCAGTTCTTC.

This sequence joins TRBV27 and TRBJ1-2; tentative D call: TRBD1 (6 bases). The germline V and J ends were trimmed by 4 bases and 2 bases, with 11 bases remaining between them. CDR3 length equals 14 residues. Looked up from germline, CDR1 is MNHEY and CDR2 is SMNVEV (reference sequence). The DNA for the CDR3 is TGTGCCAGCAGTTCGGCGGGGGGCAACTATGGCTACACCTTC. Translation: CASSSAGGNYGYTF.

Only one count was recorded for this clone. V gene TRBV10-2 combines with J gene TRBJ2-3, with a possible D match to TRBD2 (5 bases). This CDR3 comprises 15 residues. CDR1 and CDR2 (germline): WSHSY, SAAADI. Trimming removed 7 bases from V and 5 bases from J, with 19 bases in between. CDR3 sequence (DNA): TGCGCCAGCAAAAGGAAGGGAGACCGGGGAGATACGCAGTATTTT. Protein product: CASKRKGDRGDTQYF.

V and J are TRBV30 and TRBJ1-5; no clear D gene. Germline V lookup: CDR1 GTSNPN, CDR2 SVGIG (reference sequence). V was pared by 0 bases and J by 3 bases, with 9 bases between. This CDR3 region has 14 residues. The CDR3: CAWSVYPNNQPQHF. The DNA of the CDR3 is TGTGCCTGGAGTGTATATCCCAACAATCAGCCCCAGCATTTT.

V is TRBV28 and J is TRBJ2-2, with D maybe TRBD2 (6 bases). This CDR3 contains 15 residues. The V gene lost 5 bases and the J gene lost 4 bases, with 14 bases spanning the gap. Germline CDR1 is MDHEN and CDR2 is SYDVKM. The CDR3 DNA follows: TGTGCCAGCAGTCATGGGGAGGAAACCACCGGGGAGCTGTTTTTT. It codes for CASSHGEETTGELFF.

The chain couples TRBV2 to TRBJ2-7; D is unresolved. The CDR3 is 14 residues long. Between the trimmed V and J ends, which lost 8 bases and 0 bases, there was a span of 14 bases. Germline values: CDR1 SNHLY, CDR2 FYNNEI. CDR3 region: CASPTGLGSYEQYF. The CDR3 nucleotides are TGTGCCAGCCCCACCGGCCTAGGCTCCTACGAGCAGTACTTC.

The chain carries TRBV28 and TRBJ1-5; D might be TRBD1 (5 bases). Germline CDR1 reads MDHEN; CDR2 reads SYDVKM. The CDR3 sequence is 16 residues long. V lost 1 base and J 4 bases, leaving 14 bases between the germline ends. The CDR3 loop reads CASSLYHGGTNQPQHF. Here the CDR3 DNA reads TGTGCCAGCAGTTTATACCACGGGGGAACAAATCAGCCCCAGCATTTT. Based on the CDR3 plus reference TRBV28 and TRBJ1-5, the full variable domain is DVKVTQSSRYLVKRTGEKVFLECVQDMDHENMFWYRQDPGLGLRLIYFSYDVKMKEKGDIPEGYSVSREKKERFSLILESASTNQTSMYLCASSLYHGGTNQPQHFGDGTRLSIL.

The rearrangement links TRBV7-8 to TRBJ2-7; D is undetermined. Trimming removed 3 bases at V and 2 bases at J, with 17 bases between. CDR3 length equals 16 residues. Germline values: CDR1 SGHVS, CDR2 FQNEAQ. The CDR3 bases are TGTGCCAGCAGCTTTTTAGTAGGGCGTGATGCCTACGAGCAGTACTTC. Residues: CASSFLVGRDAYEQYF.